These T cell receptor beta chains were read from a single sample in a study of blood T cell repertoires in COVID-19. Produced via immunoSEQ multiplex PCR; TCRdb's table is partial and in-frame only. The repertoire holds 250,000 to 350,000 clones, with roughly nine tenths as singletons. The sequenced sample consisted of PBMCs or T cells enriched from blood (not recorded which). The receptors originated from a woman aged 50 to 65 who had recovered from COVID-19. CDR3s include the opening cysteine and the closing phenylalanine or tryptophan. The D gene is left open where the match is weak. Expanded clones are given a class, and other clones once, few, many or no size at all.

v_gene,j_gene,d_gene,abundance,len,CDR3aa,CDR3nt
TRBV7-8,TRBJ2-7,TRBD2,NA,15,CASSPPERDPYEQYF,TGTGCCAGCAGCCCCCCGGAGCGGGATCCCTACGAGCAGTACTTC
TRBV2,TRBJ2-7,TRBD1,NA,12,CASSGQGYEQYF,TGTGCCAGCAGCGGACAGGGGTACGAGCAGTACTTC
TRBV28,TRBJ1-1,NA,NA,12,CATNSGYTEAFF,TGTGCCACCAACTCGGGTTACACTGAAGCTTTCTTT
TRBV7-2,TRBJ2-5,NA,once,14,CASSLRISMETQYF,TGTGCCAGCAGCCTGAGGATTTCCATGGAGACCCAGTACTTC
TRBV7-9,TRBJ2-1,NA,NA,15,CASSLSGEPYNEQFF,TGTGCCAGCAGCCTCTCGGGGGAGCCCTACAATGAGCAGTTCTTC
TRBV7-9,TRBJ1-4,NA,NA,16,CASSLRQGPTNEKLFF,TGTGCCAGCAGCTTACGTCAGGGGCCAACTAATGAAAAACTGTTTTTT
TRBV14,TRBJ2-3,NA,NA,11,CASSQADTQYF,TGTGCCAGCAGCCAAGCTGATACGCAGTATTTT
TRBV7-6,TRBJ2-1,NA,NA,14,CASSLGGTANEQFF,TGTGCCAGCAGCTTAGGGGGCACCGCCAATGAGCAGTTCTTC
TRBV2,TRBJ1-5,TRBD1,NA,15,CASRIGTGSNQPQHF,TGTGCCAGCAGGATCGGGACAGGGTCAAATCAGCCCCAGCATTTT
TRBV6-2/TRBV6-3,TRBJ2-7,TRBD2,NA,15,CASSYTSGSGYEQYF,TGTGCCAGCAGTTACACTAGCGGGAGTGGCTACGAGCAGTACTTC
TRBV10-3,TRBJ2-7,TRBD1,NA,15,CAISDPGQGTYEQYF,TGTGCCATCAGTGATCCGGGACAGGGGACCTACGAGCAGTACTTC
TRBV6-6,TRBJ2-1,NA,NA,13,CASARVGNNEQFF,TGTGCCAGCGCCCGGGTTGGTAACAATGAGCAGTTCTTC
TRBV7-3,TRBJ2-3,TRBD2,NA,16,CASSATSGTGADTQYF,TGTGCCAGCAGCGCAACTAGCGGTACCGGCGCAGATACGCAGTATTTT
TRBV30,TRBJ1-1,NA,NA,12,CAWDGRDTEAFF,TGTGCCTGGGACGGGAGAGACACTGAAGCTTTCTTT
TRBV2,TRBJ1-3,NA,few,13,CASRWRTGNTIYF,TGTGCCAGCCGGTGGCGGACTGGAAACACCATATATTTT
TRBV28,TRBJ1-5,NA,once,15,CASSWANLSNQPQHF,TGTGCCAGCAGCTGGGCCAATCTAAGCAATCAGCCCCAGCATTTT
TRBV28,TRBJ2-7,TRBD1,NA,15,CASSFGGTGNSEQYF,TGTGCCAGCAGTTTCGGCGGGACAGGGAACTCCGAGCAGTACTTC
TRBV11-2,TRBJ1-1,NA,NA,13,CASSLDLRTEAFF,TGTGCCAGCAGCTTAGACCTAAGAACTGAAGCTTTCTTT
TRBV5-4,TRBJ1-5,NA,NA,15,CASSLAGGESQPQHF,TGTGCCAGCAGCTTGGCGGGTGGGGAGTCTCAGCCCCAGCATTTT
TRBV2,TRBJ2-7,TRBD1,NA,14,CASSGQGPIYEQYF,TGTGCCAGCAGTGGACAGGGTCCAATCTACGAGCAGTACTTC
TRBV3-1/TRBV3-2,TRBJ1-5,TRBD1,NA,17,CASSQGQGVSSNQPQHF,TGTGCCAGCAGCCAGGGACAGGGGGTGTCCAGCAATCAGCCCCAGCATTTT
TRBV6-2/TRBV6-3,TRBJ2-7,TRBD2,NA,14,CASSTSGSSYEQYF,TGTGCCAGCAGTACTAGCGGGTCCTCCTACGAGCAGTACTTC
TRBV5-1,TRBJ2-7,TRBD1,NA,13,CASSPTDRDEQYF,TGCGCCAGCAGCCCGACGGACAGGGACGAGCAGTACTTC
TRBV6-5,TRBJ1-1,TRBD1,NA,12,CASRGQGTEAFF,TGTGCCAGTAGGGGACAGGGAACTGAAGCTTTCTTT
TRBV5-1,TRBJ1-2,NA,NA,14,CASTTGYPSDGYTF,TGCGCCAGCACCACAGGGTATCCTTCGGATGGCTACACCTTC
TRBV24-1,TRBJ2-3,NA,NA,16,CATSDAEALPADTQYF,TGTGCCACCAGTGACGCTGAAGCGCTCCCCGCAGATACGCAGTATTTT
TRBV11-3,TRBJ2-3,TRBD2,NA,14,CASSRAGGRDTQYF,TGTGCCAGCAGCAGAGCGGGAGGGAGGGATACGCAGTATTTT
TRBV6-1,TRBJ2-7,NA,NA,15,CASSEAPDQGVEQYF,TGTGCCAGCAGTGAAGCGCCTGATCAGGGTGTCGAGCAGTACTTC
TRBV27,TRBJ2-5,NA,NA,13,CASRGTNGETQYF,TGTGCCAGCAGGGGGACAAACGGAGAGACCCAGTACTTC
TRBV7-9,TRBJ1-2,TRBD1,NA,14,CASSPVGQDYGYTF,TGTGCCAGCAGCCCCGTGGGACAGGACTATGGCTACACCTTC
TRBV4-2,TRBJ1-6,TRBD1,NA,15,CASRRGQGNNSPLHF,TGTGCCAGCAGACGGGGACAGGGGAACAATTCACCCCTCCACTTT
TRBV18,TRBJ1-3,NA,NA,17,CASSGTVSSGFGNTIYF,TGTGCCAGCTCCGGGACTGTGAGCTCTGGTTTTGGAAACACCATATATTTT
TRBV19,TRBJ1-5,NA,NA,14,CASISPGSPQPQHF,TGTGCCAGTATTTCCCCAGGGTCGCCTCAGCCCCAGCATTTT